This TCR beta chain was obtained from a study of CD8 T cells in ankylosing spondylitis. Germline V gene lookup returns CDR1 SGHRS and CDR2 YFSETQ. This CDR3 contains 15 residues. J gave up 6 bases and V 6 bases, and 12 bases lay outside the gene matches. TCRdb reprocessed the 5' RACE reads via MiXCR and lists one record per CDR3 protein. Of 400,000 to 450,000 distinct CDR3 sequences in the sample, over 15% were seen once. Study-level findings and limits: In peripheral blood, disease-linked CD8+ clones occurred at relatively low frequencies. Earlier literature documents some of the motif variants in reactive arthritis synovial fluid and blood. A TCR beta motif of roughly 8 highly homologous variants appeared characteristic of ankylosing spondylitis blood.

With respect to this clonotype: The antigen is not known.

This sequence joins TRBV5-1 and TRBJ2-7; 10 nucleotides line up with TRBD1. This clonotype was sampled from a male donor with ankylosing spondylitis. Sequencing was performed on blood, either unsorted or a sorted T cell fraction (not recorded which). CDR3 sequence reads: CASTPLPGQGLEQYF. The CDR3 DNA sequence: TGCGCCAGCACCCCCCTTCCGGGACAGGGGCTCGAGCAGTACTTC. Full variable domain (remainder filled in from reference TRBV5-1 and TRBJ2-7): KAGVTQTPRYLIKTRGQQVTLSCSPISGHRSVSWYQQTPGQGLQFLFEYFSETQRNKGNFPGRFSGRQFSNSRSEMNVSTLELGDSALYLCASTPLPGQGLEQYFGPGTRLTVT.